These 15 T cell receptor beta chains were all obtained from the same sample, sequenced in a study of blood T cell repertoires in COVID-19. Repertoires were generated with immunoSEQ multiplex PCR, while TCRdb's copy carries only in-frame clones and drops some. The sample gives 110,000 to 150,000 clones, around four fifths of which show up once; 6.2% is in the top ten. The material sequenced was PBMCs or T cells enriched from blood (not recorded which). The source is a woman aged 40-49 years who had recovered from COVID-19.

The J gene is TRBJ1-1, the V gene TRBV12-3 or TRBV12-4, with TRBD1 identical over 8 bases. The CDR3 is 13 residues long. V trimming: 1 base; J trimming: 11 bases; junction bases outside the gene matches: 6. CDR3 residues: CASSLDRGSAAFF. CDR3 nucleotide sequence: TGTGCCAGCAGTTTAGACAGGGGGTCTGCGGCTTTCTTT.

The chain carries TRBV5-4 and TRBJ2-7, with TRBD2 identical over 14 bases. The CDR3 is 15 amino acids. Germline V gene lookup returns CDR1 SGHNT and CDR2 YYREEE (reference sequence). The V gene end was trimmed by 4 bases and the J gene end by 4 bases; junction bases not matched to a gene: 4. The CDR3 is CASSPGLAGAYEQYF. CDR3 DNA: TGTGCCAGCAGCCCGGGACTAGCGGGAGCGTACGAGCAGTACTTC.

The CDR3 sequence: CASSKTGIAEAFF. In DNA form, the CDR3 reads TGTGCCAGCAGCAAGACAGGGATCGCTGAAGCTTTCTTT. The genes are TRBV6-5 and TRBJ1-1; TRBD1 aligns across 7 bases. V shed 6 bases, J shed 6 bases, and the junction held 7 bases outside the gene matches. Per the germline V gene, CDR1 is MNHEY and CDR2 is SVGAGI. The CDR3 has 13 residues.

V is TRBV9 and J is TRBJ1-2, with 12 bases fitting TRBD1. V was clipped by 3 bases and J by 3 bases; unmatched bases: 12. CDR1 and CDR2 from the germline V gene are SGDLS and YYNGEE. The CDR3 is made up of 18 amino acids. CDR3 loop: CASSAGQGADPNYYGYTF. The CDR3 DNA reads TGTGCCAGCAGCGCGGGACAGGGGGCCGATCCGAATTACTATGGCTACACCTTC.

The chain uses TRBV2 and TRBJ2-5; D unclear. Trimming removed 5 bases from V and 5 bases from J, with 9 bases in between. The CDR3 contains 12 residues. Germline V gives CDR1 SNHLY, CDR2 FYNNEI. The DNA for the CDR3 is TGTGCCAGCAGTCCCCTAGAGGAGACCCAGTACTTC. It specifies CASSPLEETQYF. The full variable domain, with the rest looked up from reference TRBV2 and TRBJ2-5, is EPEVTQTPSHQVTQMGQEVILRCVPISNHLYFYWYRQILGQKVEFLVSFYNNEISEKSEIFDDQFSVERPDGSNFTLKIRSTKLEDSAMYFCASSPLEETQYFGPGTRLLVL.

V usage is TRBV28 and J usage is TRBJ2-7, with D hard to call. The CDR3 sequence is 14 residues long. Trimming took off 6 bases at V and 0 bases at J, with 12 bases between the two ends. CDR1 and CDR2 (germline): MDHEN, SYDVKM. CDR3 sequence reads: CASSPMPNSYEQYF. The CDR3, as DNA: TGTGCCAGCAGCCCTATGCCCAACTCCTACGAGCAGTACTTC. Full variable domain (remainder filled in from reference TRBV28 and TRBJ2-7): DVKVTQSSRYLVKRTGEKVFLECVQDMDHENMFWYRQDPGLGLRLIYFSYDVKMKEKGDIPEGYSVSREKKERFSLILESASTNQTSMYLCASSPMPNSYEQYFGPGTRLTVT.

V gene TRBV19 combines with J gene TRBJ2-1; TRBD1 matches at 8 bases. The CDR3 consists of 19 residues. V dropped 6 bases and J dropped 3; count of bases not matched to a gene: 19. Germline V lookup: CDR1 LNHDA, CDR2 SQIVND (reference sequence). The CDR3 loop is CASRGKPGQASLNYNEQFF. CDR3 sequence (DNA): TGTGCCAGTAGGGGCAAGCCGGGACAGGCCAGTCTCAACTACAATGAGCAGTTCTTC.

The chain has TRBV4-2 and TRBJ1-3; no firm D call. Germline CDR1 reads LGHNA; CDR2 reads YNFKEQ. The CDR3 extends over 16 amino acids. Trimming left V 1 base short and J 7 bases short, with 17 bases between. The CDR3 here is CASSQVYEFRGNTIYF. CDR3 in DNA: TGTGCCAGCAGCCAAGTGTATGAATTCAGAGGGAACACCATATATTTT.

The sample holds one count of this clone. The CDR3 DNA sequence: TGTGCCAGCACAACTAGCGGGAGATCCACGGACGAGCAGTTCTTC. Its protein is CASTTSGRSTDEQFF. The gene calls are TRBV9 and TRBJ2-1; 11 bases match TRBD2. The germline V gene encodes CDR1 SGDLS and CDR2 YYNGEE. Trimming cost V 6 bases and J 10 bases; bases outside gene matches: 12. The CDR3 runs 15 residues.

The chain combines TRBV27 with TRBJ2-3; 7 nucleotides line up with TRBD2. This CDR3 spans 16 amino acids. The junction had 14 bases not matched to a gene; V was cut back by 8 bases and J by 3 bases. Germline V CDR1 and CDR2: MNHEY, SMNVEV (reference sequence). Here the CDR3 DNA reads TGTGCCAGCCGCCCCAAAGCGGGAACAAGGACAGATACGCAGTATTTT. Translating it yields CASRPKAGTRTDTQYF.

The genes are TRBV5-1 and TRBJ2-3, with TRBD1 matching 9 bases. Germline loops: CDR1 SGHRS, CDR2 YFSETQ. The CDR3 is made up of 16 amino acids. J lost 5 bases, V lost 4 bases, and 11 bases had no gene match. The CDR3 spells CASSALRDRVIDTQYF. CDR3 sequence (DNA): TGCGCCAGCAGCGCCCTCCGGGACAGGGTTATAGATACGCAGTATTTT.

The chain combines TRBV12-3 or TRBV12-4 with TRBJ2-7, with D maybe TRBD1 (6 bases). This CDR3 spans 12 amino acids. Trimming pared 6 bases from V and 5 bases from J, leaving 11 bases between. CDR3 bases: TGTGCCAGCAGAATTGGACAGAACGAGCAGTACTTC. Encoded protein: CASRIGQNEQYF.

This chain uses TRBV4-1 with TRBJ1-1, with D perhaps matching TRBD1 (5 bases). From germline, CDR1 is MGHRA and CDR2 YSYEKL. This CDR3 comprises 18 residues. Trimming cost V 4 bases and J 4 bases, with 25 bases left between them. The CDR3 reads CASSLAVGETIGATEAFF. As DNA, the CDR3 is TGCGCCAGCAGCCTCGCGGTAGGAGAGACGATTGGGGCCACTGAAGCTTTCTTT.

The chain has TRBV7-9 and TRBJ1-5; D is ambiguous. Looked up from germline, CDR1 is SEHNR and CDR2 is FQNEAQ (reference sequence). This CDR3 has 14 residues. The ends were cut back, 2 bases at V and 6 bases at J, with 11 bases in the middle. The CDR3 loop reads CASSLPGEGQPQHF. CDR3 in DNA: TGTGCCAGCAGCTTACCCGGGGAGGGTCAGCCCCAGCATTTT.

Here the CDR3 DNA reads TGTGCCTGGAGCGACCACCGCTACAGACCAACTAATGAAAAACTGTTTTTT. As protein: CAWSDHRYRPTNEKLFF. This chain uses TRBV30 with TRBJ1-4; D is unresolved. V lost 3 bases, J lost 0 bases, and 17 bases lay in between. Germline V gene lookup returns CDR1 GTSNPN and CDR2 SVGIG (reference sequence). The CDR3 extends over 17 amino acids.